The 17 T cell receptor beta chains given below trace back to one sample, sequenced in a study of blood T cell repertoires in COVID-19. Here immunoSEQ multiplex PCR was the method, and the copy in TCRdb shows in-frame clones only, minus some. This sample has over 50,000 clones, with nearly 90% found just once. The sequenced material came from peripheral blood. These receptors were obtained from a man aged 45-65 years with active COVID-19.

This sequence joins TRBV5-5 and TRBJ2-5; 7 bases match TRBD1. The germline V gene encodes CDR1 SGHKS and CDR2 YYEKEE (reference sequence). V lost 4 bases to trimming and J lost 5 bases; unmatched junction nucleotides: 11. The CDR3 covers 15 residues. This CDR3 is CASSHPGQVQETQYF. The CDR3 DNA is TGTGCCAGCAGCCACCCCGGACAGGTACAGGAGACCCAGTACTTC.

V usage is TRBV19 and J usage is TRBJ2-5; 9 nucleotides agree with TRBD2. J was trimmed by 2 bases and V by 5 bases; bases with no gene match: 3. This CDR3 comprises 14 residues. Germline V gives CDR1 LNHDA, CDR2 SQIVND (reference sequence). CDR3 in DNA: TGTGCCAGTAGTTTGGCGGGGGGGCAAGAGACCCAGTACTTC. Translating it yields CASSLAGGQETQYF. Based on the CDR3 plus reference TRBV19 and TRBJ2-5, the full variable domain is DGGITQSPKYLFRKEGQNVTLSCEQNLNHDAMYWYRQDPGQGLRLIYYSQIVNDFQKGDIAEGYSVSREKKESFPLTVTSAQKNPTAFYLCASSLAGGQETQYFGPGTRLLVL.

This chain connects TRBV4-3 to TRBJ1-6, with 7 bases aligning to TRBD1. Germline CDR1 reads LGHNA; CDR2 reads YSLEER. The CDR3 length is 18 residues. V lost 0 bases, J lost 10 bases, and 15 bases stayed unmatched. The CDR3 region has the DNA TGCGCCAGCAGCCAAGAACCAGGGGGTGGGGGCCTTGTCTCACCCCTCCACTTT. Translated, it gives CASSQEPGGGGLVSPLHF.

In this sample, this clone turned up once. V and J are TRBV6-2 or TRBV6-3 and TRBJ1-1, with TRBD1 identical over 7 bases. The CDR3 is 17 residues long. V was clipped by 9 bases and J by 1 base; unmatched bases: 17. Germline CDR1 is MNHEY and CDR2 is SVGEGT. In DNA, the CDR3 is TGTGCCAGTACCCCTCATCGGACACAGGGGCGGAACACTGAAGCTTTCTTT. This sequence encodes CASTPHRTQGRNTEAFF.

The V call is TRBV6-5, the J call TRBJ1-3; D is uncertain. Germline CDR1 reads MNHEY; CDR2 reads SVGAGI. V gave up 0 bases and J gave up 0 bases, with 9 bases separating them. This CDR3 region has 16 residues. The CDR3: CASSYSTAVSGNTIYF. The DNA for the CDR3 is TGTGCCAGCAGTTACTCGACGGCGGTCTCTGGAAACACCATATATTTT.

The chain links TRBV11-1 to TRBJ2-7; 7 nucleotides line up with TRBD1. The CDR3 is made up of 15 amino acids. The germline gives CDR1 SGHAT, CDR2 FQDESV (reference sequence). Germline trimming cut 4 bases from V and 3 bases from J; bases unmatched to any gene: 9. The CDR3 protein is CASSSSTGMVYEQYF. DNA of the CDR3: TGTGCCAGCAGCTCCTCGACAGGGATGGTCTACGAGCAGTACTTC.

The chain has TRBV6-5 and TRBJ1-1; 7 nucleotides agree with TRBD1. The CDR3 sequence is 13 residues long. Germline lookup yields CDR1 MNHEY and CDR2 SVGAGI. V shed 5 bases, J shed 2 bases, and the junction held 2 bases outside the gene matches. For the CDR3, the DNA is TGTGCCAGCAGTCGGACAGGTAACACTGAAGCTTTCTTT. Translated, it gives CASSRTGNTEAFF.

The gene calls are TRBV13 and TRBJ2-1, with 10 bases lining up with TRBD2. The CDR3 is made up of 16 amino acids. V gave up 2 bases and J gave up 6 bases; unmatched junction bases: 7. Germline assignment: CDR1 PRHDT and CDR2 FYEKMQ (reference sequence). The CDR3 region has the DNA TGTGCCAGCAGCTTAATTCGGACTAGCGGTGGCAATGAGCAGTTCTTC. This encodes CASSLIRTSGGNEQFF.

The J gene is TRBJ2-1, the V gene TRBV7-3, with 7 bases matching TRBD2. From germline, CDR1 is SGHTA and CDR2 FQGTGA. The CDR3 sequence is 12 residues long. V trimming: 5 bases; J trimming: 14 bases; junction bases outside the gene matches: 9. The CDR3 DNA follows: TGTGCCAGCAGCGCCGCTAGCGGTGGTAAGTTCTTC. Translated, it gives CASSAASGGKFF.

The chain uses TRBV7-2 and TRBJ2-7; 7 positions match TRBD2. V lost 3 bases to trimming and J lost 3 bases; unmatched junction nucleotides: 2. Per germline, CDR1 SGHTA and CDR2 FQGNSA. This CDR3 has 13 amino acids. The CDR3, as DNA: TGTGCCAGCAGCTTGGGGAGGGACTACGAGCAGTACTTC. It translates to CASSLGRDYEQYF.

The chain couples TRBV12-3 or TRBV12-4 to TRBJ1-1; D gene ambiguous. Trimming pared 7 bases from V and 1 base from J, leaving 10 bases between. This CDR3 comprises 13 residues. This CDR3 reads CASTENSNTEAFF. DNA for the CDR3: TGTGCCAGCACCGAGAACTCGAACACTGAAGCTTTCTTT.

This clone showed up just a few times. V gene TRBV3-1 (or the pseudogene TRBV3-2) combines with J gene TRBJ1-2; no clear D. Trimming left V 1 base short and J 4 bases short, with 13 bases between. The CDR3 has 15 amino acids. Germline CDR1 and CDR2: LGHDT and YNNKEL (reference sequence). The CDR3 reads CASSQGYDTLYGYTF. For the CDR3, the DNA is TGTGCCAGCAGCCAAGGTTATGACACACTCTATGGCTACACCTTC.

The chain's CDR3 is CASSHLTGAEAFF. The CDR3 DNA is TGTGCCAGCAGCCACTTGACAGGGGCTGAAGCTTTCTTT. The rearrangement links TRBV3-1 (or the pseudogene TRBV3-2) to TRBJ1-1, with 8 bases fitting TRBD1. J gave up 6 bases and V 3 bases, and 3 bases lay outside the gene matches. Germline lookup yields CDR1 LGHDT and CDR2 YNNKEL (reference sequence). This CDR3 is built from 13 residues.

This clone has just a few counts. This chain joins TRBV7-9 and TRBJ1-6; 9 bases agree with TRBD1. The V segment lost 6 bases and the J segment 2 bases; nucleotides outside the gene matches: 2. The germline V gene encodes CDR1 SEHNR and CDR2 FQNEAQ (reference sequence). CDR3 length equals 15 residues. The CDR3 DNA is TGTGCCAGCAGAAGACAGGGGGCCTATAATTCACCCCTCCACTTT. Protein: CASRRQGAYNSPLHF.

The gene calls are TRBV5-1 and TRBJ1-6, with D perhaps matching TRBD1 (5 bases). Trimming left V 0 bases short and J 8 bases short, with 12 bases between. The CDR3 spans 15 residues. CDR1 and CDR2 (germline): SGHRS, YFSETQ. The CDR3 is CASSLEGGTHSPLHF. The DNA for the CDR3 is TGCGCCAGCAGCTTGGAGGGAGGGACTCATTCACCCCTCCACTTT.

This clone has only one observation. The chain has TRBV6-1 and TRBJ1-4; unclear D gene. V lost 3 bases and J 8 bases, leaving 4 bases between the germline ends. Germline CDR1 reads MNHNS; CDR2 reads SASEGT. This CDR3 has 11 amino acids. The chain's CDR3 is CASSDREKLFF. DNA for the CDR3: TGTGCCAGCAGTGACAGGGAAAAACTGTTTTTT.

This sequence joins TRBV7-8 and TRBJ2-2; 7 nucleotides agree with TRBD1. The germline CDR1 and CDR2 sequences are SGHVS and FQNEAQ. The junction had 7 bases not matched to a gene; V was cut back by 5 bases and J by 1 base. CDR3 length: 16 amino acids. CDR3 loop: CASSTRTGLNTGELFF. DNA for the CDR3: TGTGCCAGCAGCACCCGGACAGGTTTGAACACCGGGGAGCTGTTTTTT.